These 32 T cell receptor beta chains were sequenced from one sample in a study of blood T cell repertoires in COVID-19. Generated by immunoSEQ multiplex PCR, the TCRdb table keeps only in-frame clones and is missing some. The table has 350,000 to 500,000 clones, approximately 91% seen once. The specimen was PBMCs or T cells enriched from blood (not recorded which). The receptors originated from a woman aged 18-29 years who had been exposed to COVID-19.

The chain employs TRBV3-1 (or the pseudogene TRBV3-2) and TRBJ1-5; D not certain. The CDR3 spans 14 residues. Germline CDR1 is LGHDT and CDR2 is YNNKEL (reference sequence). Trimming removed 4 bases at V and 7 bases at J, with 14 bases between. The CDR3 reads CASSRDGISQPQHF. CDR3 nucleotides: TGTGCCAGCAGCCGCGACGGGATATCGCAGCCCCAGCATTTT.

A few counts support this clone. The genes are TRBV7-9 and TRBJ1-4; 10 bases map to TRBD1. J was trimmed by 2 bases and V by 5 bases; bases with no gene match: 5. Germline lookup yields CDR1 SEHNR and CDR2 FQNEAQ (reference sequence). The CDR3 length is 16 residues. This CDR3 is CASSTPTGGTNEKLFF. Written as DNA, the CDR3 is TGTGCCAGCAGCACCCCGACAGGGGGCACTAATGAAAAACTGTTTTTT.

The chain joins TRBV25-1 to TRBJ1-5; 8 nucleotides agree with TRBD1. J gave up 11 bases and V 3 bases, and 6 bases lay outside the gene matches. The CDR3 length is 13 residues. CDR1 and CDR2 from the germline V gene are MGHDK and SYGVNS. CDR3 in DNA: TGTGCCAGCAGTGACTTCAGGGGGCAGTCCCAGCATTTT. Amino acid sequence: CASSDFRGQSQHF. Full variable domain (remainder filled in from reference TRBV25-1 and TRBJ1-5): EADIYQTPRYLVIGTGKKITLECSQTMGHDKMYWYQQDPGMELHLIHYSYGVNSTEKGDLSSESTVSRIRTEHFPLTLESARPSHTSQYLCASSDFRGQSQHFGDGTRLSIL.

This rearrangement joins TRBV12-3 or TRBV12-4 to TRBJ2-1; 10 nucleotides align to TRBD2. The CDR3 totals 13 residues. J was trimmed by 9 bases and V by 5 bases; bases with no gene match: 4. The DNA for the CDR3 is TGTGCCAGCAGTCCCCGACTAGCGGGTGAGCAGTTCTTC. It codes for CASSPRLAGEQFF.

This chain joins TRBV24-1 and TRBJ2-1, with unresolved D. Germline V CDR1 and CDR2: KGHDR, SFDVKD. This CDR3 is built from 15 residues. V shed 4 bases and J shed 8 bases, with 17 bases lying between them. CDR3: CATSDRGSLWDEQFF. DNA for the CDR3: TGTGCCACCAGTGACCGTGGTAGCCTATGGGATGAGCAGTTCTTC.

J is TRBJ2-1 and V is TRBV19; D not certain. Trimming took off 5 bases at V and 0 bases at J, with 8 bases between the two ends. CDR3 length: 14 amino acids. CDR1 is LNHDA and CDR2 is SQIVND in the germline V gene (reference sequence). The CDR3 nucleotides are TGTGCCAGTAGTTATTACAGCTCCTACAATGAGCAGTTCTTC. Residues: CASSYYSSYNEQFF.

The chain is built from TRBV5-1 and TRBJ1-1; D may be TRBD1 (5 bases). Germline-derived CDR1 and CDR2 are SGHRS and YFSETQ. V was shortened by 6 bases and J by 2 bases, with 14 bases between the two germline ends. The CDR3 covers 14 residues. Here the CDR3 reads CASTIGRDNTEAFF. The CDR3 bases are TGCGCCAGCACAATCGGCAGGGATAACACTGAAGCTTTCTTT.

The J gene is TRBJ2-3, the V gene TRBV7-9; 8 bases fit TRBD2. Germline CDR1 is SEHNR and CDR2 is FQNEAQ (reference sequence). The CDR3 spans 18 residues. The V gene end was trimmed by 5 bases and the J gene end by 1 base; junction bases not matched to a gene: 14. The CDR3 loop reads CASSRFHGGAIGTDTQYF. The CDR3, as DNA: TGTGCCAGCAGCCGCTTTCACGGGGGGGCTATAGGCACAGATACGCAGTATTTT.

The J gene is TRBJ1-2, the V gene TRBV5-1, with 7 positions matching TRBD1. Looked up from germline, CDR1 is SGHRS and CDR2 is YFSETQ. This CDR3 region has 16 residues. V was pared by 0 bases and J by 2 bases, with 7 bases of the junction left unmatched. CDR3 residues: CASSLATGQMNYGYTF. The CDR3 DNA reads as TGCGCCAGCAGCTTGGCGACGGGACAGATGAACTATGGCTACACCTTC. The variable domain in full, with the rest retrieved from reference TRBV5-1 and TRBJ1-2, is KAGVTQTPRYLIKTRGQQVTLSCSPISGHRSVSWYQQTPGQGLQFLFEYFSETQRNKGNFPGRFSGRQFSNSRSEMNVSTLELGDSALYLCASSLATGQMNYGYTFGSGTRLTVV.

The chain links TRBV6-5 to TRBJ1-3; maybe TRBD1 (5 bases). The V end lost 6 bases, the J end lost 1 base, and 13 bases lay between the germline ends. Germline-derived CDR1 and CDR2 are MNHEY and SVGAGI. The CDR3 is made up of 15 amino acids. The CDR3 DNA sequence: TGTGCCAGCAGCCCAGGGCCCTGGTCTGGAAACACCATATATTTT. It is translated as CASSPGPWSGNTIYF.

The chain is built from TRBV11-2 and TRBJ1-1; 7 nucleotides line up with TRBD1. CDR3 length equals 15 residues. From germline, CDR1 is SGHAT and CDR2 FQNNGV. Unmatched junction bases numbered 9, after V lost 5 bases and J lost 3 bases. The CDR3 coding sequence is TGTGCCAGCAGCCCGCCAACAGGGGAGGACACTGAAGCTTTCTTT. Protein sequence: CASSPPTGEDTEAFF.

CDR3 in DNA: TGTGCCAGCTATAGTTTTCGTCAGCCCCAGCATTTT. Protein sequence: CASYSFRQPQHF. The V gene is TRBV28, the J gene TRBJ1-5, with unresolved D. The CDR3 totals 12 residues. V lost 8 bases to trimming and J lost 6 bases, with 11 bases between them. CDR1 and CDR2 from the germline V gene are MDHEN and SYDVKM.

This clone was recorded once. This chain uses TRBV2 with TRBJ2-7, with 10 bases identical to TRBD2. V trimming: 6 bases; J trimming: 6 bases; junction bases outside the gene matches: 5. Germline-derived CDR1 and CDR2 are SNHLY and FYNNEI. The CDR3 length is 13 residues. The CDR3: CASSSSGRPEQYF. In nucleotides, the CDR3 is TGTGCCAGCAGCTCTAGCGGGAGACCCGAGCAGTACTTC.

This clone has only a few counts. The chain links TRBV7-2 to TRBJ1-1; D gene unclear. V was pared by 5 bases and J by 1 base, with 11 bases between. The CDR3 length is 14 residues. Germline values: CDR1 SGHTA, CDR2 FQGNSA. The CDR3 DNA reads TGTGCCAGCAGCACTTGGGAGGGGAACACTGAAGCTTTCTTT. Its protein is CASSTWEGNTEAFF. Drawing the rest from reference TRBV7-2 and TRBJ1-1, the complete variable domain is GAGVSQSPSNKVTEKGKDVELRCDPISGHTALYWYRQSLGQGLEFLIYFQGNSAPDKSGLPSDRFSAERTGGSVSTLTIQRTQQEDSAVYLCASSTWEGNTEAFFGQGTRLTVV.

The V call is TRBV29-1, the J call TRBJ2-1, with 9 bases aligning to TRBD2. The junction had 4 bases not matched to a gene; V was cut back by 4 bases and J by 6 bases. CDR3 length: 13 residues. Looked up from germline, CDR1 is SQVTM and CDR2 is ANQGSEA. As DNA, the CDR3 is TGCAGCGTTGTCTTGGGACTAGCCAATGAGCAGTTCTTC. Translated, it gives CSVVLGLANEQFF.

The CDR3 sequence: CASSLDISNQPQHF. DNA for the CDR3: TGTGCCAGCAGCTTAGACATCAGCAATCAGCCCCAGCATTTT. The rearrangement uses TRBV7-2 and TRBJ1-5; D unclear. CDR3 length equals 14 residues. Per germline, CDR1 SGHTA and CDR2 FQGNSA. The V end lost 1 base, the J end lost 1 base, and 5 bases lay between the germline ends.

V and J are TRBV2 and TRBJ2-3, with TRBD2 matching over 8 bases. The CDR3 sequence is 16 residues long. Germline CDR1 and CDR2: SNHLY and FYNNEI. J gave up 1 base and V 6 bases, and 9 bases lay outside the gene matches. The DNA of the CDR3 is TGTGCCAGCAGCGGACCTAGCGGGCGGGGCACAGATACGCAGTATTTT. It encodes CASSGPSGRGTDTQYF.

The CDR3 protein is CASSQLRGNEQFF. The CDR3 region has the DNA TGTGCCAGCTCACAGCTTAGAGGGAATGAGCAGTTCTTC. The gene calls are TRBV18 and TRBJ2-1; perhaps TRBD2 as D (5 bases). Germline CDR1 and CDR2: KGHSH and LQKENI. V dropped 4 bases and J dropped 7 bases, with 11 bases sitting between them. This CDR3 spans 13 amino acids. Filled out from reference TRBV18 and TRBJ2-1, the complete variable domain reads NAGVMQNPRHLVRRRGQEARLRCSPMKGHSHVYWYRQLPEEGLKFMVYLQKENIIDESGMPKERFSAEFPKEGPSILRIQQVVRGDSAAYFCASSQLRGNEQFFGPGTRLTVL.

The V and J genes are TRBV28 and TRBJ1-1; D ambiguous. The CDR3 runs 14 residues. Germline CDR1 MDHEN, CDR2 SYDVKM. Trimming shortened V by 4 bases and J by 1 base, and 10 bases separated the two germline ends. As DNA, the CDR3 is TGTGCCAGCAGTTCGCCAGGCCGGAACACTGAAGCTTTCTTT. Translating gives CASSSPGRNTEAFF.

The chain combines TRBV7-9 with TRBJ1-2; no firm D call. This CDR3 comprises 14 residues. V was cut by 1 base and J by 5 bases, with 11 bases left in between. Germline V gene lookup returns CDR1 SEHNR and CDR2 FQNEAQ (reference sequence). For the CDR3, the DNA is TGTGCCAGCAGCTTAGGAGGGTCCGCTTATGGCTACACCTTC. Amino acid sequence: CASSLGGSAYGYTF.

The rearrangement uses TRBV6-1 and TRBJ2-7; D gene ambiguous. This CDR3 spans 15 amino acids. Trimming left V 2 bases short and J 2 bases short, with 13 bases between. Germline V lookup: CDR1 MNHNS, CDR2 SASEGT. The CDR3 sequence: CASSEYTDKTYEQYF. The DNA of the CDR3 is TGTGCCAGCAGTGAATACACCGACAAAACCTACGAGCAGTACTTC.

This sequence joins TRBV7-2 and TRBJ1-3, with D unclear. CDR3 length: 15 residues. The germline V gene encodes CDR1 SGHTA and CDR2 FQGNSA. Trimming took off 5 bases at V and 0 bases at J, with 11 bases between the two ends. CDR3 DNA sequence: TGTGCCAGCAGCCCCCGCGGGAGCTCTGGAAACACCATATATTTT. Translated, it gives CASSPRGSSGNTIYF.

The gene calls are TRBV14 and TRBJ2-7, with D unresolved. This CDR3 is 22 amino acids long. Deletions cut 0 bases from V and 2 bases from J, with 32 bases between. Germline loops: CDR1 SGHDN, CDR2 FVKESK. Here the CDR3 reads CASSQDSIRLDWKRPITYEQYF. The CDR3 DNA sequence: TGTGCCAGCAGCCAAGACAGCATCCGGCTCGACTGGAAAAGACCTATAACCTACGAGCAGTACTTC.

V is TRBV10-2 and J is TRBJ1-1; unclear D gene. Looked up from germline, CDR1 is WSHSY and CDR2 is SAAADI. V lost 1 base and J 1 base, leaving 7 bases between the germline ends. The CDR3 runs to 14 residues. In nucleotides, the CDR3 is TGCGCCAGCAGTGAGTTCACCGGGAACACTGAAGCTTTCTTT. The encoded protein is CASSEFTGNTEAFF.

The rearrangement uses TRBV12-3 or TRBV12-4 and TRBJ2-2, with 7 bases lining up with TRBD2. The CDR3 is made up of 13 amino acids. The trim removed 5 bases at V and 7 bases at J, leaving 4 bases unmatched. CDR3 DNA: TGTGCCAGCAGTCTGGGGGGGATCGGGGAGCTGTTTTTT. It yields the protein CASSLGGIGELFF.

This chain joins TRBV18 and TRBJ2-2; D uncertain. CDR3 length: 15 residues. Germline loops: CDR1 KGHSH, CDR2 LQKENI. V dropped 4 bases and J dropped 0 bases, with 9 bases sitting between them. Written as DNA, the CDR3 is TGTGCCAGCTCACGCGACACCACGAACACCGGGGAGCTGTTTTTT. Residues: CASSRDTTNTGELFF.

The chain joins TRBV2 to TRBJ2-3; tentative D call: TRBD1 (5 bases). The germline V and J ends were trimmed by 3 bases and 0 bases, with 22 bases remaining between them. The CDR3 runs to 19 residues. Germline V gene sequence: CDR1 SNHLY, CDR2 FYNNEI. The CDR3 DNA reads as TGTGCCAGCAGTGATGGCTTGAAGGGGATCGGATATAGCACAGATACGCAGTATTTT. Amino acid sequence: CASSDGLKGIGYSTDTQYF.

This clone appeared a single time. The chain recombines TRBV9 with TRBJ2-7; weak D call: TRBD2 (6 bases). Germline loops: CDR1 SGDLS, CDR2 YYNGEE. The CDR3 loop spans 12 amino acids. V was clipped by 2 bases and J by 6 bases, with 9 bases between them. CDR3 sequence reads: CASSVGSSEQYF. DNA for the CDR3: TGTGCCAGCAGCGTCGGGAGCAGCGAGCAGTACTTC.

The chain links TRBV9 to TRBJ2-1; 8 bases match TRBD1. The germline V gene has CDR1 SGDLS and CDR2 YYNGEE. The CDR3 totals 16 residues. With 1 base clipped from V and 7 bases from J, the junction kept 10 bases outside the gene matches. The CDR3 protein is CASSVPRTGWPNEQFF. In DNA form, the CDR3 reads TGTGCCAGCAGCGTACCCCGGACAGGGTGGCCAAATGAGCAGTTCTTC. The full variable domain, its missing parts supplied by reference TRBV9 and TRBJ2-1, is DSGVTQTPKHLITATGQRVTLRCSPRSGDLSVYWYQQSLDQGLQFLIQYYNGEERAKGNILERFSAQQFPDLHSELNLSSLELGDSALYFCASSVPRTGWPNEQFFGPGTRLTVL.

The chain employs TRBV7-2 and TRBJ1-5, with a tentative D call TRBD1 (6 bases). The CDR3 has 14 residues. CDR1 and CDR2 (germline): SGHTA, FQGNSA. V was clipped by 1 base and J by 5 bases, with 9 bases between them. The CDR3 DNA sequence: TGTGCCAGCAGCTTAGTCCCAGGGGATCAGCCCCAGCATTTT. Protein: CASSLVPGDQPQHF.

The chain carries TRBV5-1 and TRBJ2-7; 13 bases match TRBD2. The CDR3 has 19 residues. Germline V gene sequence: CDR1 SGHRS, CDR2 YFSETQ. V was pared by 4 bases and J by 0 bases, with 13 bases of the junction left unmatched. CDR3 nucleotides: TGCGCCAGCAGCCCCGCAGGACTAGCGGGGGCCCCTAGCTCCTACGAGCAGTACTTC. It translates to CASSPAGLAGAPSSYEQYF.

The chain couples TRBV13 to TRBJ1-6, with D perhaps TRBD1 (5 bases). The germline V and J ends were trimmed by 7 bases and 5 bases, with 15 bases remaining between them. The germline CDR1 and CDR2 sequences are PRHDT and FYEKMQ (reference sequence). The CDR3 consists of 15 residues. CDR3 sequence (DNA): TGTGCCAGCACCAAACAGGCTGCTAATAATTCACCCCTCCACTTT. The encoded protein is CASTKQAANNSPLHF. The entire variable domain, with the rest obtained from reference TRBV13 and TRBJ1-6, is as follows: AAGVIQSPRHLIKEKRETATLKCYPIPRHDTVYWYQQGPGQDPQFLISFYEKMQSDKGSIPDRFSAQQFSDYHSELNMSSLELGDSALYFCASTKQAANNSPLHFGNGTRLTVT.